The sequence of this T cell receptor (beta chain) was determined in a study of blood T cell repertoires in COVID-19. As for the study in general: From T cells, B-cell-depleted T cells, or PBMCs came the material, which was cDNA or gDNA.

The V gene lost 3 bases and the J gene lost 7 bases, with 12 bases spanning the gap. CDR1 and CDR2 (germline): SNHLY, FYNNEI. This CDR3 contains 13 residues. The table came from immunoSEQ multiplex PCR; TCRdb's copy has only in-frame clones and leaves some out. The sample has 360,000 or so clones; about 90% are singletons. This receptor was obtained from a woman aged 25 to 39 who had recovered from COVID-19. What was sequenced was PBMCs or T cells enriched from blood (not recorded which). The chain combines TRBV2 with TRBJ1-2; D is unclear. Here the CDR3 DNA reads TGTGCCAGCAGTGATGAGGTGTTACGTGGCTACACCTTC. This sequence encodes CASSDEVLRGYTF.